Given below is one T cell receptor beta chain in context. Its antigen is unknown. The DNA ends 3 residues before the CDR3 does, and the rest of the CDR3 is filled in from the germline J gene. Trimming cost V 2 bases and J 3 bases, with 13 bases left between them. The CDR3 contains 16 residues. Germline V gives CDR1 SGHTA, CDR2 FQGTGA. The data are from a study of T cells in women clearing cervical HPV infection. Study information: No precancer developed; the control's incident HPV16 infection cleared within 12 months. HLA type could not be excluded as a confounder. Cases' blood sampling followed lesion detection by median approximately 150 days (90 to 200).

The assay was immunoSEQ multiplex PCR, and TCRdb's table has in-frame clones only and misses some. The specimen's table records tens of thousands of clones. Study-wide findings and caveats: Controls had more TRBV6-7 (0.16%) than cases (approximately 0.11%).

The source of this sequence is a woman between 18 and 70 years old with a cervical HPV16 infection that either progressed to CIN3+ or cleared (not recorded which). Sequencing was carried out using blood buffy coat. The genes are TRBV7-3 and TRBJ1-4; TRBD1 is a possible D gene (6 bases). The CDR3 reads CASSLRGGPANEKLFF. Incomplete CDR3 DNA: TGTGCCAGCAGCTTACGGGGGGGGCCCGCTAATGAAAAA.